This TCR beta chain originates from a study of T cells in Graves' hyperthyroidism and ophthalmopathy (dated by TCRdb to between 2018 and 2020). Describing the broader study: Peripheral blood was sampled at the time of initial diagnosis, prior to any treatment. According to the paper, TCR Vbeta CDR3 sequencing was carried out on some 130 peripheral blood samples, which came from some 41 ophthalmopathy, under 85 hyperthyroidism and approximately 17 progressor patients. Thyroid tissue and blood T-cell repertoires from several Graves' hyperthyroidism patients were also compared in the study. To identify TCR V-J signatures that set the groups apart, the researchers used a discovery cohort of about a hundred patients, made up of approximately 43 with Graves' ophthalmopathy and 57 with stable Graves' hyperthyroidism. Once sampling was done, hyperthyroidism patients were given methimazole at a starting dose of 30 mg daily, whereas ophthalmopathy patients were given high-dose intravenous methylprednisolone. Prospective prediction of ophthalmopathy was tested in an independent validation cohort consisting of fewer than 20 hyperthyroidism patients and some 17 patients who later progressed to ophthalmopathy. The roughly 91 discovery patients were randomly divided into training and test sets at a 7:3 ratio. Overall study results and their limits: A 13 V-J signature model separated ophthalmopathy from stable hyperthyroidism, with approximately 87% sensitivity and 81.08% specificity in cross-validation and 80%/75% in testing. Sample size was not statistically predetermined, and investigators were not blinded to group allocation. During validation, the model predicted progression to ophthalmopathy a median of about 6.5 months ahead of onset, with almost 71% sensitivity and about 75% specificity. Most expanded thyroid clonotypes (frequency above 0.001) were also detected in blood, suggesting blood repertoires may reflect thyroid immune responses.

This clonotype was recorded a few times. Its antigen is unknown. Base quality data are lacking; no much larger clone is found one base away. TCR beta CDR3 regions were amplified from RNA transcripts. A first-round RT-PCR of the TCR CDR3 used the HTBI primer set with the Qiagen OneStep RT-PCR kit. Libraries were constructed in a second round of multiplex PCR, after which size selection and purification were carried out. Sequencing of the libraries was done on an Illumina HiSeq2000 using paired-end 100 bp reads. Processing in the source paper ran as follows. SOAPnuke was used to process the raw data, throwing out any read that contained adapters or uncalled bases, had a mean Phred below 15, or lacked an exact constant-primer or identifier match. COPE v1.2.5 was used to merge high-quality paired reads, and clonotypes were defined as unique nucleotide sequences. MiTCR v1.1 was used to align the clonotypes against IMGT TRBV, TRBD and TRBJ reference segments. Analysis was restricted to V-J combinations with a frequency above 0.0001, which covered roughly 99% of repertoires. A TCS score was defined as the ratio of F50 (clonal expansion) to E x V (chaos), with BLOSUM62-based TCRdist applied between CDR3 peptides within each V-J. Welch's t-statistics and random forest reduced roughly 540 V-J features to around 14, which were used in a naive Bayes classifier (R e1071). TCRdb itself trimmed the public reads at Q25 with fastp, ran MiXCR and retained productive beta chains. For every CDR3 protein sequence, its rows merge into one entry that carries the most common genes and DNA. The V and J calls, along with clone size, are taken from TCRdb and not from the paper's own processing. The sample table holds over 300,000 distinct CDR3 sequences, of which 11% to 15% were seen once. Approximately 11% of the sample comes from the top ten.

Counted from cysteine to phenylalanine, this CDR3 has 12 amino acids. Solely the CDR3 DNA is kept, with 36 bases framed from the first base. V loses 3 bases of germline sequence and J loses 6 bases, and the interval between the two ends is 6 bases. A patient counted as having stable Graves' hyperthyroidism if no progression to ophthalmopathy occurred over 18 months of follow-up. Hyperthyroidism patients were aged 18 to 65 years and newly diagnosed, with disease duration of less than 2 months. Any patient with an uncontrolled infection, another autoimmune disease, pregnancy or lactation was excluded. Clinical symptoms, serum thyroxine and TRAb, thyroid ultrasound, and orbital computed tomography formed the basis for the diagnoses. PBMCs were isolated from around 10 ml of fresh peripheral blood by Ficoll-Paque density gradient centrifugation. Trizol reagent was used to extract total RNA, and RNA quality was then checked on an Agilent 2100 Bioanalyzer.

The clonotype originates from a woman aged 55 to 70 with Graves' hyperthyroidism. Material for sequencing was blood. The V and J segments used are TRBV12-3 or TRBV12-4 and TRBJ1-5, with the identity of the D gene unclear. The DNA sequence reads TGTGCCAGCAGTTTGTGGCCTCAGCCCCAGCATTTT. The translation is CASSLWPQPQHF.